This T cell receptor (beta chain) was obtained from a study of blood T cell repertoires in COVID-19. Study overall: Samples came from the United States, Italy and Spain, spanning acute and convalescent COVID-19.

Germline assignment: CDR1 SGHDN and CDR2 FVKESK. CDR3 length: 14 residues. The junction had 9 bases not matched to a gene; V was cut back by 6 bases and J by 6 bases. Per the study methods: Researchers report that nucleated cell counts were estimated from reference gene primer amplification. Profiling relied on immunoSEQ multiplex PCR, and the TCRdb table lists in-frame clones only, not all of them. V, J and clone size derive from that table, while D and trimming were established from the DNA sequence. This table holds 250,000 to 300,000 clones, 87% found once. V is TRBV14 and J is TRBJ2-7, with 9 bases matching TRBD2. This clonotype originated in a woman between 50 and 59 years old who had recovered from COVID-19. The sequencing input was peripheral blood. The CDR3 bases are TGTGCCAGCAGAATCACCGGGACTAGCTCCGAGCAGTACTTC. It codes for CASRITGTSSEQYF.